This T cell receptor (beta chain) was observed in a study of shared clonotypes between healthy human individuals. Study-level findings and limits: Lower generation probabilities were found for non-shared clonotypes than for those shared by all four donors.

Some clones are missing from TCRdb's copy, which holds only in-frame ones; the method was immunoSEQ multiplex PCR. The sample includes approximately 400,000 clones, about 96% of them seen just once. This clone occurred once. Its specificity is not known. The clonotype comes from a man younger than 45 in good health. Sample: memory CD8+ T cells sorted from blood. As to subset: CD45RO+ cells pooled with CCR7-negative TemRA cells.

The CDR3 is CASSLGGPRAREKLFF. DNA of the CDR3: TGTGCCAGCAGCCTAGGGGGACCCCGGGCGAGAGAAAAACTGTTTTTT. The chain couples TRBV7-9 to TRBJ1-4, with D perhaps matching TRBD1 (6 bases). The V gene's germline CDR1 is SEHNR and CDR2 FQNEAQ (reference sequence). Trimming took 5 bases from V and 8 from J, leaving 21 bases between them. The CDR3 covers 16 residues. Full variable domain (outside the CDR3, taken from reference TRBV7-9 and TRBJ1-4): DTGVSQNPRHKITKRGQNVTFRCDPISEHNRLYWYRQTLGQGPEFLTYFQNEAQLEKSRLLSDRFSAERPKGSFSTLEIQRTEQGDSAMYLCASSLGGPRAREKLFFGSGTQLSVL.